There are a few counts of the clone carrying this TCR delta chain. The germline V gene encodes CDR1 GEAIGNYY and CDR2 EKD. The V segment lost 1 base and the J segment 1 base; nucleotides outside the gene matches: 14. This CDR3 contains 18 residues. The data belong to a study of gamma-delta T cells after stem cell transplantation. TCRdb reprocessed the RT-PCR reads through CATT. The sample holds more than 750 delta-chain clones; roughly a fifth are singletons and the top ten take 27%. The rearrangement links TRDV2 to TRDJ1, with 7 bases lining up with TRDD3. This clonotype was obtained from a human donor. It is not recorded whose cells these are; they may come from a transplant donor. The source material was gamma-delta T cells. The CDR3 reads CACDTLSGYWGTTDKLIF. The DNA for the CDR3 is TGTGCCTGTGACACTCTCTCCGGGTACTGGGGCACCACCGATAAACTCATCTTT.